This T cell receptor beta chain was captured in a study of T cells in Graves' hyperthyroidism and ophthalmopathy. Using RNA transcripts as the source, TCR beta CDR3 regions were amplified. With the HTBI primer set, the TCR CDR3 went through a first round of RT-PCR. TCRdb processed the multiplex PCR reads anew with MiXCR; each CDR3 protein has one entry. This sample has a few hundred thousand distinct CDR3 sequences, with 15% to 19% found just once. Patients aged 18 to 65 with hyperthyroidism were newly diagnosed, with duration under 2 months. Orbital computed tomography, thyroid ultrasound, serum thyroxine and TRAb, and clinical symptoms together informed the diagnoses. Fresh peripheral blood, roughly 9.8 ml of it, supplied the PBMCs. This clonotype showed up many times. After removal of 1 base from V and 6 bases from J, the junction contained 14 bases not matched to a gene. This CDR3 has 16 residues. Germline CDR1 reads DFQATT; CDR2 reads SNEGSKA (reference sequence).

The sequencing input was blood. The rearrangement joins TRBV20-1 to TRBJ2-5; 7 bases match TRBD2. This TCR was sampled from a woman younger than 45 with Graves' hyperthyroidism. CDR3 sequence: CSARGRLRESMKTQYF. Here the CDR3 DNA reads TGCAGTGCTAGAGGTCGGCTGCGGGAGAGCATGAAGACCCAGTACTTC.